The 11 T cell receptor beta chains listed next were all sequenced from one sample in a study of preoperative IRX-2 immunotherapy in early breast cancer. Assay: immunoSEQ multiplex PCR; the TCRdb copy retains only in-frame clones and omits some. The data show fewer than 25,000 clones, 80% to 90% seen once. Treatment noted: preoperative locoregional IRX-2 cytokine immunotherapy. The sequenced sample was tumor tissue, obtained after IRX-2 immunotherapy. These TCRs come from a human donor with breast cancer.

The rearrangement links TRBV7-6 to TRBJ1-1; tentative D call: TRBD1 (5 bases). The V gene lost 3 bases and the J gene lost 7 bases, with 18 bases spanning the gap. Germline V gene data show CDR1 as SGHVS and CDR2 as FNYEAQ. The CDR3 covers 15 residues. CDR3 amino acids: CASSFSPGHFLEAFF. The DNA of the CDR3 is TGTGCCAGCAGCTTTTCCCCAGGACACTTCCTTGAAGCTTTCTTT.

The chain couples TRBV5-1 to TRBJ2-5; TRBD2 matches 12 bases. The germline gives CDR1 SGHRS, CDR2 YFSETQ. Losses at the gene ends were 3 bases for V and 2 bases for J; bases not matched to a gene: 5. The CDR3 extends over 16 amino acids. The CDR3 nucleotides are TGCGCCAGCAGCTGGTCCCTAGCGGGGGGGCAAGAGACCCAGTACTTC. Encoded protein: CASSWSLAGGQETQYF.

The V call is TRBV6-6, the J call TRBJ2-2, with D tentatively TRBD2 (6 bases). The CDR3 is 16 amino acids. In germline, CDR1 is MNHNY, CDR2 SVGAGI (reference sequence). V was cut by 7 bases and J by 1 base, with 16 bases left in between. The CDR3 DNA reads TGTGCCAGCATACGGCCGGGGGTAGGGAACACCGGGGAGCTGTTTTTT. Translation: CASIRPGVGNTGELFF.

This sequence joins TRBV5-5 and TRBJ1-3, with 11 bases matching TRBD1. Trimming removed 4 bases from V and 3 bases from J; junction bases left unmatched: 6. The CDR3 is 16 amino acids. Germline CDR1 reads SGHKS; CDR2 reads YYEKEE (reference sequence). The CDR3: CASSDGQGASGNTIYF. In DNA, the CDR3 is TGTGCCAGCAGCGACGGACAGGGGGCAAGTGGAAACACCATATATTTT.

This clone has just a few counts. The CDR3 bases are TGCGCCAGCAGCCAAGAAGGCAGTCAAAGAGAGACCCAGTACTTC. It codes for CASSQEGSQRETQYF. This chain uses TRBV4-1 with TRBJ2-5; D unresolved. Germline CDR1 MGHRA, CDR2 YSYEKL. With 0 bases removed from V and 4 bases from J, the gap between germline ends came to 12 bases. The CDR3 is made up of 15 amino acids.

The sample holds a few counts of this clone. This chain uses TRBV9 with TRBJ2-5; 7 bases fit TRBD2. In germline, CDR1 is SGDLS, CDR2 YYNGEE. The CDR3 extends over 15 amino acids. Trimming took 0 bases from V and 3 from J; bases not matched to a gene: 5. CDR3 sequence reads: CASSVVGGVEETQYF. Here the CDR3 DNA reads TGTGCCAGCAGCGTAGTTGGGGGGGTAGAAGAGACCCAGTACTTC.

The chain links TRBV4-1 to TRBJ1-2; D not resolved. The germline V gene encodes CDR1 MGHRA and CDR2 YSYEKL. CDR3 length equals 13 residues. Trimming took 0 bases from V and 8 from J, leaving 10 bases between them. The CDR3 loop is CASSQEWSAGYTF. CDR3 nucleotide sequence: TGCGCCAGCAGCCAAGAGTGGAGCGCAGGCTACACCTTC.

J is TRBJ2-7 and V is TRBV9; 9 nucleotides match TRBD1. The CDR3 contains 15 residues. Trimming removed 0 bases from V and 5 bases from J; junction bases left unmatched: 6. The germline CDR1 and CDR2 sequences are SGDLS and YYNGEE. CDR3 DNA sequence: TGTGCCAGCAGCGTAGACGGGACAGGGATCCACGAGCAGTACTTC. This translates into CASSVDGTGIHEQYF.

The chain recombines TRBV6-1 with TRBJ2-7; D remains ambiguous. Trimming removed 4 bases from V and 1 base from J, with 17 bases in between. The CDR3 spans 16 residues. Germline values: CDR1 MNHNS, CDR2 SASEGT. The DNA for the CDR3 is TGTGCCAGCAGTGCTCAGCCCCCAGGCGGATCCTACGAGCAGTACTTC. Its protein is CASSAQPPGGSYEQYF.

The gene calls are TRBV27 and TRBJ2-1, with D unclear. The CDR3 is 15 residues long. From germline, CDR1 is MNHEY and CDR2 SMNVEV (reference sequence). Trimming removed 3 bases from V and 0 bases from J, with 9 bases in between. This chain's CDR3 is CASSFLSSSYNEQFF. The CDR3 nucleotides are TGTGCCAGCAGTTTTTTATCCAGCTCCTACAATGAGCAGTTCTTC.

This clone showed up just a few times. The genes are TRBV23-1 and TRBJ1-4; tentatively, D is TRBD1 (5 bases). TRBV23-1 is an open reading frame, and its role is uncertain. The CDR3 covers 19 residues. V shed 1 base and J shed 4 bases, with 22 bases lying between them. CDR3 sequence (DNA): TGCGCCAGCAGTCAATTGGGGACCGGGAGGGAAGTTGATAATGAAAAACTGTTTTTT. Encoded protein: CASSQLGTGREVDNEKLFF.